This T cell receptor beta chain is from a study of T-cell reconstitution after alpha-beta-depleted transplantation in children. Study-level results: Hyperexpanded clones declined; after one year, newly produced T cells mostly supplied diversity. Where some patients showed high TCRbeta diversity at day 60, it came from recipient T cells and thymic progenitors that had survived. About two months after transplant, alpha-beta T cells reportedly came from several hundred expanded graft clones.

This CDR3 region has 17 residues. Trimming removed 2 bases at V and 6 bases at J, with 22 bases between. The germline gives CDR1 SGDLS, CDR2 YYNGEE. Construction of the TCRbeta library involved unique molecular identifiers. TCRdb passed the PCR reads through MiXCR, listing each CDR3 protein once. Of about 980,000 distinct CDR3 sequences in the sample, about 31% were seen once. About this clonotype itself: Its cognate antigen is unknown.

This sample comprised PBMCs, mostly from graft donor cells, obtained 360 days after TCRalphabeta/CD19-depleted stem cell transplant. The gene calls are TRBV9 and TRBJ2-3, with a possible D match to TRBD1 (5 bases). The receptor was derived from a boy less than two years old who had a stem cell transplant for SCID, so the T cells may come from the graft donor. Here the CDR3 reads CASSVAPGLKDTDTQYF. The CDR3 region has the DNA TGTGCCAGCAGCGTCGCCCCAGGGTTGAAGGACACGGATACGCAGTATTTT.